One and the same sample provided the 5 T cell receptor beta chains below, sequenced in a study of post-analysis software for immune sequencing data. Their antigen targets remain unknown. Study outcomes and limitations: Patients used about five TRBV segments, including TRBV5-6, TRBV5-1 and TRBV20-1, more often than controls.

Built from TCR beta cDNA, the libraries had unique molecular identifiers in them. TCRdb analysed the PCR reads with MiXCR anew, one entry per CDR3 protein. The profile shows hundreds of thousands of distinct CDR3 sequences, around 47% of them singletons. What was sequenced was blood. The origin of the receptors is a girl aged 5-17 years with multiple sclerosis.

In the case of this clonotype: At one boundary the junction diverges from the germline segment, which might be a read error. The chain is built from TRBV20-1 and TRBJ2-5; D is perhaps TRBD1 or TRBD2 (5 bases each). The CDR3 loop spans 13 amino acids. The germline V gene encodes CDR1 DFQATT and CDR2 SNEGSKA (reference sequence). CDR3 in amino acids: CSARGDSQETPYF. CDR3 nucleotide sequence: TGCAGTGCTAGGGGAGACAGTCAAGAGACCCCGTACTTC.

This clonotype was counted a few times. V is TRBV20-1 and J is TRBJ2-5; no clear D. V lost 2 bases and J 4 bases, leaving 8 bases between the germline ends. The CDR3 runs 12 residues. The germline V gene has CDR1 DFQATT and CDR2 SNEGSKA (reference sequence). The CDR3 coding sequence is TGCAGTGCTAGAAAGGTGGGAGAGACCCAGTACTTC. This encodes CSARKVGETQYF.

V usage is TRBV5-1 and J usage is TRBJ2-3; D gene uncertain. Trimming stripped 4 bases from V and 0 bases from J, with 18 bases between. From germline, CDR1 is SGHRS and CDR2 YFSETQ. The CDR3 is made up of 17 amino acids. This chain's CDR3 is CASSPPFDDSSTDTQYF. CDR3 in DNA: TGCGCCAGCAGCCCACCTTTTGATGACTCTAGCACAGATACGCAGTATTTT.

The genes are TRBV6-1 and TRBJ1-2; D might be TRBD1 (5 bases). V gave up 7 bases and J gave up 1 base, with 25 bases separating them. Germline V CDR1 and CDR2: MNHNS, SASEGT. The CDR3 is made up of 18 amino acids. The CDR3 region has the DNA TGTGCCAGCATGAGTGGGCAGGGCCTTGGGGCCCTTAACTATGGCTACACCTTC. Its protein product is CASMSGQGLGALNYGYTF.

The rearrangement joins TRBV5-1 to TRBJ1-6; 8 nucleotides agree with TRBD1. The CDR3 runs 14 residues. The germline CDR1 and CDR2 sequences are SGHRS and YFSETQ. Trimming took 4 bases from V and 7 from J; bases not matched to a gene: 4. As DNA, the CDR3 is TGCGCCAGCAGCCCGGGACAGGCCAATTCACCCCTCCACTTT. Amino acid sequence: CASSPGQANSPLHF. Complete variable domain (other parts from reference TRBV5-1 and TRBJ1-6): KAGVTQTPRYLIKTRGQQVTLSCSPISGHRSVSWYQQTPGQGLQFLFEYFSETQRNKGNFPGRFSGRQFSNSRSEMNVSTLELGDSALYLCASSPGQANSPLHFGNGTRLTVT.